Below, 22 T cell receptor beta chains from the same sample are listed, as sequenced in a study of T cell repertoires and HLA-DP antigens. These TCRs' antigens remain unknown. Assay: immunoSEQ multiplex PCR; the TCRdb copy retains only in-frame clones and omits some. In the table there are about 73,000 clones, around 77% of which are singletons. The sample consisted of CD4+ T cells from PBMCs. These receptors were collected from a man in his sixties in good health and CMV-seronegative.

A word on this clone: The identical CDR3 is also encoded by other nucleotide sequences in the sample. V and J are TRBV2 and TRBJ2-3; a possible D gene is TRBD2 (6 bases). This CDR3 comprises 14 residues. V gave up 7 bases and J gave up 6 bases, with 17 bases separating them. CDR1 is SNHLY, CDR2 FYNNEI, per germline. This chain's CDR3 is CASTLSGPRDTQYF. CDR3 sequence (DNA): TGTGCCAGCACCCTTAGCGGCCCGCGGGATACGCAGTATTTT.

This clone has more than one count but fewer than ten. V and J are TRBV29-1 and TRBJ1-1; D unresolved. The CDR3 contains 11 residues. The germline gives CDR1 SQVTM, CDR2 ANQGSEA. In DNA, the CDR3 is TGCAGTGTTCGGATGAACACTGAAGCTTTCTTT. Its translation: CSVRMNTEAFF.

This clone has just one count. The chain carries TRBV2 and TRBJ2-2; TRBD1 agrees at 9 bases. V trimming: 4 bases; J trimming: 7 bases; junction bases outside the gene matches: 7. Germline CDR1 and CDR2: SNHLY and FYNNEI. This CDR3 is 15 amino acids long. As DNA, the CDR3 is TGTGCCAGCAGTGCCTCGACAGGGGGATACGGGGAGCTGTTTTTT. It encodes CASSASTGGYGELFF. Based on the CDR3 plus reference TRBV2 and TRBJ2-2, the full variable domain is EPEVTQTPSHQVTQMGQEVILRCVPISNHLYFYWYRQILGQKVEFLVSFYNNEISEKSEIFDDQFSVERPDGSNFTLKIRSTKLEDSAMYFCASSASTGGYGELFFGEGSRLTVL.

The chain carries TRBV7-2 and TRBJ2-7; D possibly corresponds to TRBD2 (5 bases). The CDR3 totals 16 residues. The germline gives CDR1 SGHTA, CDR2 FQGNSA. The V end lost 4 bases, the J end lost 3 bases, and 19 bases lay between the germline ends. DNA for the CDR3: TGTGCCAGCAGCTACAGACCCGAGACTACGAACTACGAGCAGTACTTC. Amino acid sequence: CASSYRPETTNYEQYF.

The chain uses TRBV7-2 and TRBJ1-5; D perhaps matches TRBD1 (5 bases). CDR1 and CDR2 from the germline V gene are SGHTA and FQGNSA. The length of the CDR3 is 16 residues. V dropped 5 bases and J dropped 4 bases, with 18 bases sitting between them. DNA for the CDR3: TGTGCCAGCAGCCAGACGAGTGGCAGGGTTAATCAGCCCCAGCATTTT. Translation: CASSQTSGRVNQPQHF.

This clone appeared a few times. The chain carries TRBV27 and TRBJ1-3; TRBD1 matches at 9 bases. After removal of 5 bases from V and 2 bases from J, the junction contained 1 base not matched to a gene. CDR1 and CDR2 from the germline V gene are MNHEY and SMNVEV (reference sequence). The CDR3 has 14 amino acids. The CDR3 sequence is CASSRQGAGNTIYF. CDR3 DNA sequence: TGTGCCAGCAGTCGACAGGGGGCTGGAAACACCATATATTTT.

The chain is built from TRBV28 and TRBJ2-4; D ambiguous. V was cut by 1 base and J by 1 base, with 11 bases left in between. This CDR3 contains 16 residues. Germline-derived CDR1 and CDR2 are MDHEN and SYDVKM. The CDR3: CASSLFRSVAKNIQYF. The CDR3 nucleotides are TGTGCCAGCAGTTTATTCAGGTCCGTTGCCAAAAACATTCAGTACTTC.

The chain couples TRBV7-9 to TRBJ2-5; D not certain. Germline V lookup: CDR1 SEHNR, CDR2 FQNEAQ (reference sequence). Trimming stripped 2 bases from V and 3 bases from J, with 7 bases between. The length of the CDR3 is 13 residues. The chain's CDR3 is CASSLFGEETQYF. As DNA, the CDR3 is TGTGCCAGCAGCTTATTTGGGGAAGAGACCCAGTACTTC.

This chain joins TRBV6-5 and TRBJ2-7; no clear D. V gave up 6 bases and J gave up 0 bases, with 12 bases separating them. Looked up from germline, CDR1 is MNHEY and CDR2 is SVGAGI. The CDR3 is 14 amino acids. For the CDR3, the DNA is TGTGCCAGCAGAGTCCGGACCACCTCCTACGAGCAGTACGTC. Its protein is CASRVRTTSYEQYV.

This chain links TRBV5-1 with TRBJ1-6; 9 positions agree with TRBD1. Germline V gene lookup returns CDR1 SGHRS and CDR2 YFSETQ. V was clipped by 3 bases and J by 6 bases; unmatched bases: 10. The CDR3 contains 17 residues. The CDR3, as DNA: TGCGCCAGCAGCTCGGGACAGGGTGGGTTCCGTAATTCACCCCTCCACTTT. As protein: CASSSGQGGFRNSPLHF.

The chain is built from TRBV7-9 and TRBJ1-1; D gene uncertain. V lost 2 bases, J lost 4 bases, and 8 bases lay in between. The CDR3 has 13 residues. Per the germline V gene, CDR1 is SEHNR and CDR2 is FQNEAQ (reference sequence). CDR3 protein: CASSLSGSTEAFF. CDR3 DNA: TGTGCCAGCAGCTTATCTGGGTCCACTGAAGCTTTCTTT.

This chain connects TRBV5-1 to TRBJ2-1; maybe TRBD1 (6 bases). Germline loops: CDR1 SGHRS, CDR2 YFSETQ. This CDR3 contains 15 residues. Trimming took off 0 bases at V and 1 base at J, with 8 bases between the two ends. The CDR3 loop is CASSLERGSYNEQFF. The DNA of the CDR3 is TGCGCCAGCAGCTTGGAAAGGGGGTCCTACAATGAGCAGTTCTTC.

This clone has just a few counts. CDR3 nucleotide sequence: TGCGCCAGCAGCCCTACGTCCCGGGACAGGGGGCTCGGCTATGGCTACACCTTC. It translates to CASSPTSRDRGLGYGYTF. The V gene is TRBV4-1, the J gene TRBJ1-2; 12 bases line up with TRBD1. The CDR3 consists of 18 residues. The V gene's germline CDR1 is MGHRA and CDR2 YSYEKL. V trimming: 4 bases; J trimming: 4 bases; junction bases outside the gene matches: 13.

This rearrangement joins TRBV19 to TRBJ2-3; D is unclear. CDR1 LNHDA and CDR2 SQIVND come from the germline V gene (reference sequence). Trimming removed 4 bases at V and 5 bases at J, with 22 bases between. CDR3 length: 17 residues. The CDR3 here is CASSNRLGFPAEDTQYF. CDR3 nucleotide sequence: TGTGCCAGTAGTAATCGACTGGGATTCCCGGCAGAAGATACGCAGTATTTT.

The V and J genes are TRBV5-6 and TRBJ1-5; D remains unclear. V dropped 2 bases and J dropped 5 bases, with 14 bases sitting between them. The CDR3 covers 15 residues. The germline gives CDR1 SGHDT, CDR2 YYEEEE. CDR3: CASSFGAYADQPQHF. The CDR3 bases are TGTGCCAGCAGCTTTGGCGCCTATGCCGATCAGCCCCAGCATTTT.

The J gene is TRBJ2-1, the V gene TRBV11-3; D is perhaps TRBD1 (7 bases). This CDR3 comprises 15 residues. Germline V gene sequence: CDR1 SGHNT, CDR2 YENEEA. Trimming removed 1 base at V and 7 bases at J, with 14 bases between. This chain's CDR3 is CASSLGGDSVNEQFF. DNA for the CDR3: TGTGCCAGCAGCTTAGGGGGGGACAGTGTAAATGAGCAGTTCTTC.

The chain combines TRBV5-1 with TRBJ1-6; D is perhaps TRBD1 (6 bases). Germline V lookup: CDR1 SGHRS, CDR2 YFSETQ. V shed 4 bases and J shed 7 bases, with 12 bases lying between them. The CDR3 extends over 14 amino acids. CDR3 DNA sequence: TGCGCCAGCAGCCAGGGGCTCCCGAATTCACCCCTCCACTTT. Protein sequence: CASSQGLPNSPLHF.

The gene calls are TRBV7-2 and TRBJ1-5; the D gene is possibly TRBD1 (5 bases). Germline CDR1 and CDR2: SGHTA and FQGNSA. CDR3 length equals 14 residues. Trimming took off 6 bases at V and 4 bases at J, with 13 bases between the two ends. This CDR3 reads CASSPQGLNQPQHF. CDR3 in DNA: TGTGCCAGCAGTCCGCAGGGACTTAATCAGCCCCAGCATTTT.

The CDR3 DNA sequence: TGTGCCAGCAGTTTACGAAGACTCGAGGGGACCAATGGCTACACCTTC. It translates to CASSLRRLEGTNGYTF. This sequence joins TRBV27 and TRBJ1-2; possible D gene TRBD1, 5 bases. The germline gives CDR1 MNHEY, CDR2 SMNVEV (reference sequence). The CDR3 spans 16 residues. With 2 bases removed from V and 6 bases from J, the gap between germline ends came to 19 bases.

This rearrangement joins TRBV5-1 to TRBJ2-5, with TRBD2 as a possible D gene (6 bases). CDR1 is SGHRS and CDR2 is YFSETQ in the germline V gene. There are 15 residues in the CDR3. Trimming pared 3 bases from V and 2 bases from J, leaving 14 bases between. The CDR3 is CASSWGDPRQETQYF. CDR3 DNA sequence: TGCGCCAGCAGCTGGGGGGATCCTCGGCAAGAGACCCAGTACTTC. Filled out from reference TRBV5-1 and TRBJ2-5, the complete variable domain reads KAGVTQTPRYLIKTRGQQVTLSCSPISGHRSVSWYQQTPGQGLQFLFEYFSETQRNKGNFPGRFSGRQFSNSRSEMNVSTLELGDSALYLCASSWGDPRQETQYFGPGTRLLVL.

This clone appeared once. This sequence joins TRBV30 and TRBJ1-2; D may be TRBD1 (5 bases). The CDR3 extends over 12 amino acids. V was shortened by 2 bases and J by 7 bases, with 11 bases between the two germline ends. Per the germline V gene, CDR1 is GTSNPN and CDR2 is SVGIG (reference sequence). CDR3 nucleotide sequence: TGTGCCTGGAGTTCGGGGGTTGGTGGCTACACCTTC. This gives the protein CAWSSGVGGYTF.

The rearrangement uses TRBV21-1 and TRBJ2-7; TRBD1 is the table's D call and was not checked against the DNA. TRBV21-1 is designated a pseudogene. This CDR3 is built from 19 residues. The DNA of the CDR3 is TGTGCCAGCAGCATATCACGGAGGGACAGGCCTCGCCGCGTATACGAGCAGTACTTC. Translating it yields CASSISRRDRPRRVYEQYF.